The present TCR beta chain was sequenced within a study of blood T cell repertoires in COVID-19. Overall study: Samples taken during acute and convalescent COVID-19 were collected in the United States, Italy and Spain. The cDNA or gDNA used as material had been derived from T cells, B-cell-depleted T cells, or PBMCs.

In the original workflow: Estimated nucleated cell counts came from reference gene primer amplification. Produced via immunoSEQ multiplex PCR; TCRdb's table is partial and in-frame only. The D gene and trimming were derived from the DNA, and the V and J assignments and clone size from that table. This sample has about 100,000 clones, with over 80% found just once. Trimming left V 5 bases short and J 6 bases short, with 17 bases between. The CDR3 covers 15 residues. Germline assignment: CDR1 LNHDA and CDR2 SQIVND (reference sequence). The V call is TRBV19, the J call TRBJ1-5; unclear D gene. Source material: peripheral blood. The TCR originated in a man between 45 and 60 years old with acute or convalescent COVID-19. The CDR3 DNA follows: TGTGCCAGTAGTCTCGACCAAGGGCGGGGTCAGCCCCAGCATTTT. Translation gives CASSLDQGRGQPQHF.